This passage covers 27 T cell receptor beta chains from one sample sequenced in a study of T cell responses to AZD1222 COVID-19 vaccine. The table came from immunoSEQ multiplex PCR; TCRdb's copy has only in-frame clones and leaves some out. The sample contains some 140,000 clones, roughly 80% of which appear only once. Sequencing was performed on peripheral blood, taken on day 0 of AZD1222 vaccination. These receptors came from an adult in good health.

On this clone itself: The same CDR3 is also encoded by other DNA sequences in this sample. J is TRBJ1-1 and V is TRBV9; no reliable D call. V gave up 1 base and J gave up 2 bases, with 6 bases separating them. Looked up from germline, CDR1 is SGDLS and CDR2 is YYNGEE. This CDR3 spans 13 amino acids. CDR3 protein: CASSVSGNTEAFF. Written as DNA, the CDR3 is TGTGCCAGCAGCGTATCGGGAAACACTGAAGCTTTCTTT. Full variable domain (rest looked up from reference TRBV9 and TRBJ1-1): DSGVTQTPKHLITATGQRVTLRCSPRSGDLSVYWYQQSLDQGLQFLIQYYNGEERAKGNILERFSAQQFPDLHSELNLSSLELGDSALYFCASSVSGNTEAFFGQGTRLTVV.

This clone turned up a few times. The CDR3 DNA sequence: TGTGCCAGCAGTTACTCGGCTTCGGGCCATGTCTATGGCTACACCTTC. Residues: CASSYSASGHVYGYTF. The chain links TRBV6-5 to TRBJ1-2, with unresolved D. The V end was cut by 0 bases, the J end by 4 bases, with 15 bases between. CDR3 length: 16 amino acids. CDR1 is MNHEY, CDR2 SVGAGI, per germline.

The rearrangement joins TRBV10-1 to TRBJ1-5; no definite D call. The CDR3 extends over 17 amino acids. Germline-derived CDR1 and CDR2 are WNHNN and SYGVQD (reference sequence). V lost 3 bases, J lost 0 bases, and 15 bases lay in between. The CDR3 reads CASSDNILRNSNQPQHF. CDR3 coding DNA: TGCGCCAGCAGTGACAACATACTAAGGAATAGCAATCAGCCCCAGCATTTT.

V and J are TRBV5-1 and TRBJ2-7; D gene uncertain. The CDR3 has 15 residues. The germline gives CDR1 SGHRS, CDR2 YFSETQ. The V end was cut by 0 bases, the J end by 5 bases, with 15 bases between. CDR3 loop: CASSLAGNPLDEQYF. In DNA, the CDR3 is TGCGCCAGCAGCTTGGCCGGAAACCCCCTGGACGAGCAGTACTTC. Based on the CDR3 plus reference TRBV5-1 and TRBJ2-7, the full variable domain is KAGVTQTPRYLIKTRGQQVTLSCSPISGHRSVSWYQQTPGQGLQFLFEYFSETQRNKGNFPGRFSGRQFSNSRSEMNVSTLELGDSALYLCASSLAGNPLDEQYFGPGTRLTVT.

In its sample, this clone was seen once. J is TRBJ2-7 and V is TRBV30, with TRBD1 matching over 9 bases. The CDR3 length is 14 residues. With V trimmed by 2 bases and J by 6 bases, 8 bases remained unmatched. Per the germline V gene, CDR1 is GTSNPN and CDR2 is SVGIG (reference sequence). In nucleotides, the CDR3 is TGTGCCTGGAGTAGAGGGGACAGGGAGGCCGAGCAGTACTTC. Translation: CAWSRGDREAEQYF.

This clone has a single count. The chain has TRBV28 and TRBJ1-2; D perhaps matches TRBD1 (6 bases). V was pared by 10 bases and J by 8 bases, with 23 bases between. This CDR3 has 14 residues. Germline CDR1 reads MDHEN; CDR2 reads SYDVKM. CDR3 DNA sequence: TGTGCCACTCCTGGGGGCCCAGGGGAGGACGGCTACACCTTC. Translated, it gives CATPGGPGEDGYTF.

To note about this clone: Germline and junction disagree at one end, which may indicate a read error. The CDR3 loop is CASSLEGQGTEAFF. The CDR3 region has the DNA TGCGCCAGCAGTTTGGAAGGACAGGGCACTGAAGCTTTCTTT. The genes are TRBV5-1 and TRBJ1-1; 8 bases agree with TRBD1. This CDR3 is 14 amino acids long. Germline CDR1 and CDR2: SGHRS and YFSETQ. The entire variable domain, with the rest obtained from reference TRBV5-1 and TRBJ1-1, is as follows: KAGVTQTPRYLIKTRGQQVTLSCSPISGHRSVSWYQQTPGQGLQFLFEYFSETQRNKGNFPGRFSGRQFSNSRSEMNVSTLELGDSALYLCASSLEGQGTEAFFGQGTRLTVV.

The J gene is TRBJ1-1, the V gene TRBV10-3; TRBD1 might be the D (6 bases). V shed 7 bases and J shed 0 bases, with 12 bases lying between them. The CDR3 loop spans 14 amino acids. CDR1 is ENHRY and CDR2 is SYGVKD in the germline V gene. The CDR3: CAINHGDMNTEAFF. The CDR3 bases are TGTGCCATCAATCACGGGGACATGAACACTGAAGCTTTCTTT.

J is TRBJ1-2 and V is TRBV6-5; a weak D match, TRBD1 (6 bases). With 5 bases removed from V and 6 bases from J, the gap between germline ends came to 19 bases. Germline loops: CDR1 MNHEY, CDR2 SVGAGI. The CDR3 runs 15 residues. CDR3 in amino acids: CASSHRVGHSDGYTF. The CDR3 nucleotides are TGTGCCAGCAGTCACAGGGTAGGACATTCGGATGGCTACACCTTC.

This clone was found a few times. CDR3 amino acids: CASRTYDKISGNTIYF. The CDR3 coding sequence is TGTGCCAGCAGAACCTATGACAAGATCTCTGGAAACACCATATATTTT. The chain has TRBV2 and TRBJ1-3; no reliable D call. V was trimmed by 6 bases and J by 0 bases, leaving 15 bases between them. The CDR3 loop spans 16 amino acids. Germline CDR1 and CDR2: SNHLY and FYNNEI.

A few counts support this clone. The chain is built from TRBV4-2 and TRBJ1-1; possible D gene TRBD1, 5 bases. There are 13 residues in the CDR3. Trimming shortened V by 0 bases and J by 3 bases, and 5 bases separated the two germline ends. Germline CDR1 reads LGHNA; CDR2 reads YNFKEQ. CDR3 protein: CASSQDRDTEAFF. DNA of the CDR3: TGTGCCAGCAGCCAAGACAGGGACACTGAAGCTTTCTTT.

This clone appeared a few times. The genes are TRBV4-1 and TRBJ1-1, with unresolved D. CDR1 and CDR2 from the germline V gene are MGHRA and YSYEKL. The V gene lost 1 base and the J gene lost 7 bases, with 10 bases spanning the gap. The CDR3 contains 13 residues. CDR3 loop: CASSQVRLDEAFF. CDR3 bases: TGCGCCAGCAGCCAAGTCCGTCTGGATGAAGCTTTCTTT.

This clone was detected a few times. This chain connects TRBV4-1 to TRBJ1-1; 9 bases fit TRBD1. The CDR3 runs 18 residues. With 0 bases clipped from V and 3 bases from J, the junction kept 11 bases outside the gene matches. Per the germline V gene, CDR1 is MGHRA and CDR2 is YSYEKL. The CDR3 sequence is CASSQDTDRGDLHTEAFF. Here the CDR3 DNA reads TGCGCCAGCAGCCAAGACACGGACAGGGGTGATTTGCACACTGAAGCTTTCTTT.

There are a few counts of this clone. The V call is TRBV28, the J call TRBJ1-1; TRBD1 might be the D (6 bases). Trimming removed 7 bases from V and 0 bases from J, with 12 bases in between. Germline CDR1 MDHEN, CDR2 SYDVKM. The CDR3 is made up of 14 amino acids. The CDR3 coding sequence is TGTGCCAGCAAGAGGGGGGATATGAACACTGAAGCTTTCTTT. It encodes CASKRGDMNTEAFF. The whole variable domain, remainder taken from reference TRBV28 and TRBJ1-1, is DVKVTQSSRYLVKRTGEKVFLECVQDMDHENMFWYRQDPGLGLRLIYFSYDVKMKEKGDIPEGYSVSREKKERFSLILESASTNQTSMYLCASKRGDMNTEAFFGQGTRLTVV.

The count of this clone is one. The chain combines TRBV6-5 with TRBJ1-1; D not certain. V was clipped by 6 bases and J by 1 base, with 6 bases between them. The V gene's germline CDR1 is MNHEY and CDR2 SVGAGI. The CDR3 is made up of 12 amino acids. The CDR3 is CASRQSNTEAFF. The CDR3 coding sequence is TGTGCCAGCAGACAGTCGAACACTGAAGCTTTCTTT.

The chain combines TRBV25-1 with TRBJ1-3; D call uncertain. V lost 0 bases, J lost 4 bases, and 13 bases lay in between. The CDR3 has 16 residues. Germline CDR1 reads MGHDK; CDR2 reads SYGVNS. This chain's CDR3 is CASSEYGQSIGNTIYF. The CDR3 DNA reads TGTGCCAGCAGTGAATATGGGCAGTCAATCGGAAACACCATATATTTT.

The chain links TRBV7-8 to TRBJ1-4; tentative D call: TRBD1 (5 bases). Trimming removed 1 base at V and 7 bases at J, with 13 bases between. The CDR3 totals 15 residues. Per the germline V gene, CDR1 is SGHVS and CDR2 is FQNEAQ. Here the CDR3 reads CASSLVQGNSEKLFF. The CDR3 DNA reads TGTGCCAGCAGCTTAGTTCAGGGAAATAGTGAAAAACTGTTTTTT. Together with reference TRBV7-8 and TRBJ1-4, the CDR3 gives the full variable domain: GAGVSQSPRYKVAKRGQDVALRCDPISGHVSLFWYQQALGQGPEFLTYFQNEAQLDKSGLPSDRFFAERPEGSVSTLKIQRTQQEDSAVYLCASSLVQGNSEKLFFGSGTQLSVL.

The gene calls are TRBV29-1 and TRBJ2-2, with TRBD1 matching over 8 bases. The V gene end was trimmed by 0 bases and the J gene end by 6 bases; junction bases not matched to a gene: 9. This CDR3 contains 16 residues. In germline, CDR1 is SQVTM, CDR2 ANQGSEA. CDR3 loop: CSVEDGWTGKSGELFF. CDR3 DNA: TGCAGCGTTGAAGACGGGTGGACAGGGAAATCCGGGGAGCTGTTTTTT.

V and J are TRBV6-5 and TRBJ1-2; D not resolved. Trimming removed 4 bases from V and 8 bases from J, with 14 bases in between. The CDR3 contains 13 residues. Per the germline V gene, CDR1 is MNHEY and CDR2 is SVGAGI. The CDR3 sequence: CASSFDQSAGYTF. The CDR3, as DNA: TGTGCCAGCAGTTTCGATCAGTCGGCGGGCTACACCTTC.

CDR3 sequence: CASSLKGGFTEAFF. CDR3 DNA sequence: TGTGCCAGCAGCCTCAAGGGGGGGTTCACTGAAGCTTTCTTT. The rearrangement links TRBV14 to TRBJ1-1; the D gene is possibly TRBD1 (6 bases). This CDR3 contains 14 residues. Germline CDR1 SGHDN, CDR2 FVKESK. Trimming cost V 4 bases and J 4 bases, with 13 bases left between them.

The rearrangement links TRBV5-6 to TRBJ1-4; D is ambiguous. Germline V CDR1 and CDR2: SGHDT, YYEEEE. The V gene lost 0 bases and the J gene lost 5 bases, with 14 bases spanning the gap. This CDR3 is 16 amino acids long. In DNA, the CDR3 is TGTGCCAGCAGCTTGGACTCGGGCCTGATGAATGAAAAACTGTTTTTT. Its translation is CASSLDSGLMNEKLFF.

This sequence joins TRBV2 and TRBJ1-5; D ambiguous. Germline V gene sequence: CDR1 SNHLY, CDR2 FYNNEI. The CDR3 totals 12 residues. The ends were cut back, 9 bases at V and 4 bases at J, with 10 bases in the middle. The CDR3 coding sequence is TGTGCCAGTGGACCTCAAAATCAGCCCCAGCATTTT. Residues: CASGPQNQPQHF.

CDR3 bases: TGTGCCAGCAATAATCCGGGACAGGGGGTTTTTGGGCAGTACTTC. It specifies CASNNPGQGVFGQYF. The chain recombines TRBV28 with TRBJ2-7; the match to TRBD1 covers 11 bases. V lost 7 bases and J lost 9; bases outside the gene matches: 14. The germline V gene encodes CDR1 MDHEN and CDR2 SYDVKM. This CDR3 spans 15 amino acids.

This clone has only one observation. The rearrangement links TRBV5-6 to TRBJ1-5, with D hard to call. The CDR3 has 16 residues. Trimming left V 3 bases short and J 4 bases short, with 17 bases between. Germline V gives CDR1 SGHDT, CDR2 YYEEEE. Here the CDR3 reads CASSSFGHEFNQPQHF. The CDR3 nucleotides read TGTGCCAGCAGCTCTTTTGGCCATGAATTTAATCAGCCCCAGCATTTT. The whole variable domain, remainder taken from reference TRBV5-6 and TRBJ1-5, is DAGVTQSPTHLIKTRGQQVTLRCSPKSGHDTVSWYQQALGQGPQFIFQYYEEEERQRGNFPDRFSGHQFPNYSSELNVNALLLGDSALYLCASSSFGHEFNQPQHFGDGTRLSIL.

The genes are TRBV10-3 and TRBJ1-4; D may be TRBD1 (5 bases). The V gene's germline CDR1 is ENHRY and CDR2 SYGVKD. The V and J ends lost 2 bases and 7 bases respectively, with 17 bases between them. The CDR3 consists of 16 residues. In nucleotides, the CDR3 is TGTGCCATCAGTGAGGAAGACAGCCTGCTTGGTGAAAAACTGTTTTTT. Translating gives CAISEEDSLLGEKLFF.

The rearrangement uses TRBV28 and TRBJ1-6; no firm D call. This CDR3 has 15 residues. Germline CDR1 MDHEN, CDR2 SYDVKM. The germline V and J ends were trimmed by 5 bases and 1 base, with 9 bases remaining between them. CDR3 in amino acids: CASSVMTSYNSPLHF. CDR3 sequence (DNA): TGTGCCAGCAGTGTAATGACATCCTATAATTCACCCCTCCACTTT.

V usage is TRBV5-6 and J usage is TRBJ2-5, with D maybe TRBD1 (6 bases). V was pared by 6 bases and J by 0 bases, with 18 bases between. The CDR3 is made up of 16 amino acids. Germline loops: CDR1 SGHDT, CDR2 YYEEEE. The DNA of the CDR3 is TGTGCCAGCACTACGAGGACAGAAGGTTACCAAGAGACCCAGTACTTC. Its translation is CASTTRTEGYQETQYF.